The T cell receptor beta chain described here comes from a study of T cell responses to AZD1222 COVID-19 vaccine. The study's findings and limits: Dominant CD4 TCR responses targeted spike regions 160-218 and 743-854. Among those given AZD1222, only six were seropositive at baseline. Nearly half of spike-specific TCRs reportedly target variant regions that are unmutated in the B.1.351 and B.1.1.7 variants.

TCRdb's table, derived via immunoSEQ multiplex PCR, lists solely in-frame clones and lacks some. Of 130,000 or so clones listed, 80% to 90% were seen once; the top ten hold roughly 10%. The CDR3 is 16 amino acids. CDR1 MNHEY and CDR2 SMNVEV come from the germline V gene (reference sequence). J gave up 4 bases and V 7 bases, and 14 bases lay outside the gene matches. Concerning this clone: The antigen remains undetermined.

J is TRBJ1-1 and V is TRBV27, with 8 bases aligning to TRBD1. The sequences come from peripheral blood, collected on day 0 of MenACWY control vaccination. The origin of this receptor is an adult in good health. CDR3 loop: CASIRITPTGGTEAFF. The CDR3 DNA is TGTGCCAGCATTCGCATAACCCCAACAGGGGGCACTGAAGCTTTCTTT.